Presented here are 5 T cell receptor beta chains from one specimen sequenced in a study of T cell changes during pregnancy in multiple sclerosis. TCRdb keeps only in-frame clones here, not all; method: immunoSEQ multiplex PCR. The profile shows 89,000 or so clones, over 80% of them singletons. The sequencing here drew on PBMCs, taken in the first trimester of pregnancy. These receptors came from a female donor in good health, serving as a control in a pregnancy study. Some clones in this sample may be carry-over from other donors' samples.

J is TRBJ1-5 and V is TRBV5-6; D gene uncertain. Germline lookup yields CDR1 SGHDT and CDR2 YYEEEE. The CDR3 sequence is 14 residues long. Trimming removed 0 bases from V and 6 bases from J, with 10 bases in between. This CDR3 reads CASSLGPAGQPQHF. In nucleotides, the CDR3 is TGTGCCAGCAGCTTGGGTCCTGCCGGTCAGCCCCAGCATTTT.

The chain recombines TRBV7-2 with TRBJ2-7; no reliable D call. Trimming stripped 5 bases from V and 1 base from J, with 9 bases between. Germline CDR1 SGHTA, CDR2 FQGNSA. There are 13 residues in the CDR3. The CDR3 coding sequence is TGTGCCAGCAGCCGCGAGCATTCCTACGAGCAGTACTTC. It translates to CASSREHSYEQYF.

This chain links TRBV27 with TRBJ1-4; TRBD1 aligns across 12 bases. This CDR3 spans 16 amino acids. CDR1 is MNHEY, CDR2 SMNVEV, per germline (reference sequence). J was trimmed by 8 bases and V by 3 bases; bases with no gene match: 7. The CDR3 sequence: CASSLGTGGFREKLFF. DNA for the CDR3: TGTGCCAGCAGTTTGGGGACAGGGGGCTTTCGGGAAAAACTGTTTTTT.

The gene calls are TRBV28 and TRBJ1-1; the match to TRBD1 covers 9 bases. Trimming took 5 bases from V and 6 from J; bases not matched to a gene: 7. Germline-derived CDR1 and CDR2 are MDHEN and SYDVKM. The CDR3 loop spans 14 amino acids. CDR3 DNA sequence: TGTGCCAGCAGTCCCCGACAGGGGGTCCCTGAAGCTTTCTTT. Amino acids: CASSPRQGVPEAFF.

This clone was observed a few times. This chain joins TRBV4-2 and TRBJ1-6, with D tentatively TRBD1 (6 bases). Per the germline V gene, CDR1 is LGHNA and CDR2 is YNFKEQ. With 6 bases removed from V and 7 bases from J, the gap between germline ends came to 10 bases. The CDR3 runs 13 residues. As DNA, the CDR3 is TGTGCCAGCAGTAAGACAGGAAATTCACCCCTCCACTTT. It is translated as CASSKTGNSPLHF.